A single sample is the source of the 2 T cell receptor beta chains below, sequenced in a study of cytomegalovirus exposure and HLA in healthy donors. PCR involved 60 Vbeta and 13 Jbeta primers. Libraries were prepared by immunoSEQ multiplex PCR; TCRdb keeps only in-frame clonotypes and omits some of them. Here the sample spans under 200,000 clones, approximately 79% being singletons. Specimen: PBMCs. Source of these receptors: a man aged 50-60 years in good health and CMV-seropositive.

The chain joins TRBV4-1 to TRBJ1-3, with TRBD1 matching 7 bases. The CDR3 spans 16 residues. Germline CDR1 MGHRA, CDR2 YSYEKL. Germline trimming cut 1 base from V and 2 bases from J; bases unmatched to any gene: 5. CDR3 loop: CASSQAEQGTGNTIYF. The CDR3 DNA reads as TGCGCCAGCAGCCAAGCTGAACAGGGGACTGGAAACACCATATATTTT.

This clone was seen more than once but under ten times. The chain links TRBV18 to TRBJ2-7; 10 nucleotides line up with TRBD1. J gave up 7 bases and V 2 bases, and 8 bases lay outside the gene matches. The CDR3 runs 15 residues. Germline CDR1 KGHSH, CDR2 LQKENI. CDR3 bases: TGTGCCAGCTCACCAGGGACAGGGGTGTCAGGGGAGCAGTACGTC. This codes for CASSPGTGVSGEQYV.